The 13 T cell receptor beta chains listed next were all sequenced from one sample in a study of blood T cells in healthy people across ages (dated by TCRdb to the mid-2010s). Library preparation employed 5' RACE. Sequencing instrument: Illumina HiSeq 2500. A second about 7 to 12 cycle PCR used a sample-barcoded 5' primer and a J-beta primer mix. The public reads were quality trimmed at Q25 with fastp and then assembled into clones with MiXCR by TCRdb, keeping productive beta chains. Rows merge per CDR3 protein into single entries with the most common DNA and genes. The sample yields 1,300,000 or so distinct CDR3 sequences; approximately 59% were counted once. The biggest ten clones account for over 5.5% of the sample. The sequenced material came from blood. The receptor source for this set is a man between 18 and 29 years old in good health.

In DNA, the CDR3 is TGTGCCAGCAGTTCGGACAGGTTGAACCAAGAGACCCAGTACTTC. This encodes CASSSDRLNQETQYF. This chain connects TRBV12-3 or TRBV12-4 to TRBJ2-5, with TRBD1 matching over 7 bases. The CDR3 has 15 residues. V was clipped by 4 bases and J by 0 bases; unmatched bases: 5.

This clonotype appeared a few times. The rearrangement joins TRBV5-1 to TRBJ2-7, with D tentatively TRBD1 (6 bases). Trimming left V 4 bases short and J 1 base short, with 12 bases between. The CDR3 consists of 14 residues. Germline V lookup: CDR1 SGHRS, CDR2 YFSETQ. The CDR3 is CASSREGQSYEQYF. The CDR3 DNA follows: TGCGCCAGCAGCCGGGAAGGACAGTCCTACGAGCAGTACTTC. The full variable domain, rest sourced from reference TRBV5-1 and TRBJ2-7, is KAGVTQTPRYLIKTRGQQVTLSCSPISGHRSVSWYQQTPGQGLQFLFEYFSETQRNKGNFPGRFSGRQFSNSRSEMNVSTLELGDSALYLCASSREGQSYEQYFGPGTRLTVT.

This clonotype was found a few times. The V gene is TRBV5-1, the J gene TRBJ2-3; 9 positions match TRBD2. J lost 0 bases, V lost 3 bases, and 5 bases had no gene match. The germline CDR1 and CDR2 sequences are SGHRS and YFSETQ. The CDR3 covers 16 residues. CDR3 DNA: TGCGCCAGCAGCTCAAGACTAGCGGTGAGCACAGATACGCAGTATTTT. Translation gives CASSSRLAVSTDTQYF.

The gene calls are TRBV5-1 and TRBJ2-3, with unresolved D. Trimming removed 0 bases at V and 6 bases at J, with 11 bases between. Germline CDR1 is SGHRS and CDR2 is YFSETQ. The CDR3 has 14 amino acids. CDR3 sequence: CASSLVATGDTQYF. The CDR3 DNA is TGCGCCAGCAGCTTGGTGGCAACCGGGGATACGCAGTATTTT.

The V and J genes are TRBV4-2 and TRBJ2-7; D remains ambiguous. Germline CDR1 reads LGHNA; CDR2 reads YNFKEQ. This CDR3 is 16 amino acids long. The V end lost 0 bases, the J end lost 4 bases, and 16 bases lay between the germline ends. The CDR3 DNA is TGTGCCAGCAGCCAAGAAGAAGCTTCTATACGGTACGAGCAGTACTTC. Translation: CASSQEEASIRYEQYF.

The chain carries TRBV29-1 and TRBJ2-7; D might be TRBD2 (7 bases). Germline loops: CDR1 SQVTM, CDR2 ANQGSEA. V gave up 6 bases and J gave up 0 bases, with 18 bases separating them. This CDR3 region has 15 residues. The CDR3 nucleotides read TGCAGCGTGTTGGGGGGGGGCCCTGACTCCTACGAGCAGTACTTC. Its protein product is CSVLGGGPDSYEQYF.

This clonotype appeared a single time. The V and J genes are TRBV5-1 and TRBJ1-1; D is unclear. Trimming shortened V by 1 base and J by 4 bases, and 17 bases separated the two germline ends. Germline V CDR1 and CDR2: SGHRS, YFSETQ. The CDR3 totals 16 residues. CDR3 sequence: CASSLSGPRAFTEAFF. The CDR3 nucleotides are TGCGCCAGCAGCTTGTCCGGCCCCCGGGCCTTCACTGAAGCTTTCTTT.

This chain uses TRBV20-1 with TRBJ2-1; D is perhaps TRBD2 (5 bases). The germline V gene encodes CDR1 DFQATT and CDR2 SNEGSKA (reference sequence). Trimming left V 2 bases short and J 5 bases short, with 10 bases between. This CDR3 is 13 amino acids long. The chain's CDR3 is CSARRTEHNEQFF. The CDR3 bases are TGCAGTGCTAGAAGGACTGAACACAATGAGCAGTTCTTC.

The chain is built from TRBV6-6 and TRBJ2-1, with TRBD1 as a possible D gene (6 bases). Trimming cost V 3 bases and J 10 bases, with 22 bases left between them. The germline gives CDR1 MNHNY, CDR2 SVGAGI (reference sequence). The CDR3 covers 16 residues. CDR3 loop: CASSYPTGTGLSEQFF. CDR3 in DNA: TGTGCCAGCAGTTATCCCACAGGGACGGGGTTAAGCGAGCAGTTCTTC.

The chain recombines TRBV29-1 with TRBJ2-7, with D tentatively TRBD1 or TRBD2 (5 bases each). The DNA end is more similar to TRBJ2-5, so the J call may be wrong. This CDR3 contains 15 residues. The germline CDR1 and CDR2 sequences are SQVTM and ANQGSEA. DNA of the CDR3: TGCAGCGTTGAGGTGGTAGGGGACCCCCGGGAGACCCAGTACTTC. Translation: CSVEVVGDPRETQYF.

V and J are TRBV7-9 and TRBJ1-1; weak D call: TRBD1 (6 bases). V was clipped by 5 bases and J by 11 bases, with 30 bases between them. The CDR3 loop spans 17 amino acids. Per the germline V gene, CDR1 is SEHNR and CDR2 is FQNEAQ (reference sequence). CDR3 in amino acids: CASSALKPGQKGRGAFF. CDR3 bases: TGTGCCAGCAGCGCACTTAAGCCCGGACAGAAAGGTCGAGGGGCTTTCTTT.

The chain combines TRBV5-1 with TRBJ1-1; 7 bases agree with TRBD1. J gave up 4 bases and V 1 base, and 4 bases lay outside the gene matches. The CDR3 runs 14 residues. Germline CDR1 SGHRS, CDR2 YFSETQ. CDR3 sequence: CASSLTGAPTEAFF. The CDR3 bases are TGCGCCAGCAGCTTGACAGGGGCGCCCACTGAAGCTTTCTTT.

This clonotype has just one count. The chain joins TRBV7-9 to TRBJ1-1; 8 nucleotides line up with TRBD1. The V and J ends lost 5 bases and 9 bases, in that order; junction bases with no gene match: 8. This CDR3 region has 13 residues. Looked up from germline, CDR1 is SEHNR and CDR2 is FQNEAQ (reference sequence). The CDR3 loop reads CASSTGQGRKAFF. CDR3 DNA sequence: TGTGCCAGCAGCACCGGACAGGGCAGGAAAGCTTTCTTT.